The 19 T cell receptor beta chains below were found in one sample sequenced in a study of T cells in Graves' hyperthyroidism and ophthalmopathy. Researchers took RNA transcripts and amplified the TCR beta CDR3 regions from them. The primer set for the first-round RT-PCR of the TCR CDR3 was HTBI. TCRdb reprocessed the multiplex PCR reads with MiXCR, giving one entry per CDR3 protein. There are 300,000 or so distinct CDR3 sequences in the sample; 20% to 25% occur only once, and 50% lies in the top ten. Input material: blood. The receptors originated from a woman in her forties or fifties with Graves' hyperthyroidism.

Of note for this clonotype: A read error may be the cause here, since a much bigger clone is one base away. The chain joins TRBV18 to TRBJ1-2; possibly TRBD1 for D (6 bases). The CDR3 covers 16 residues. Germline lookup yields CDR1 KGHSH and CDR2 LQKENI. Trimming stripped 3 bases from V and 6 bases from J, with 20 bases between. This chain's CDR3 is CASSPLQGLELDGYTF. For the CDR3, the DNA is TGTGCCAGCTCACCTCTACAGGGATTGGAACTCGATGGCTACACCTTC.

This clonotype was recorded a few times. The chain recombines TRBV18 with TRBJ2-1; D is uncertain. V was trimmed by 2 bases and J by 7 bases, leaving 3 bases between them. Germline loops: CDR1 KGHSH, CDR2 LQKENI. The CDR3 length is 11 residues. In DNA, the CDR3 is TGTGCCAGCTCACCAGGGAATGAGCAGTTCTTC. It specifies CASSPGNEQFF.

This clonotype turned up a few times. A clone one base away is much larger, so this may be a read error. The chain joins TRBV27 to TRBJ1-1; TRBD1 matches at 7 bases. The CDR3 runs 15 residues. Germline lookup yields CDR1 MNHEY and CDR2 SMNVEV (reference sequence). V was clipped by 11 bases and J by 2 bases; unmatched bases: 14. CDR3 in amino acids: CACTGVGTGNTEAFF. In DNA form, the CDR3 reads TGTGCCTGCACAGGGGTAGGGACGGGAAACACTGAAGCTTTCTTT.

This clonotype was counted many times. The chain's CDR3 is CASSYRDPGSYEQYF. The CDR3 DNA follows: TGTGCCAGCAGCTACCGGGACCCAGGCTCCTACGAGCAGTACTTC. This chain connects TRBV12-3 or TRBV12-4 to TRBJ2-7, with D perhaps TRBD1 or TRBD2 (5 bases each). Trimming cost V 6 bases and J 0 bases, with 15 bases left between them. CDR3 length: 15 amino acids.

The chain carries TRBV27 and TRBJ1-2, with 7 bases aligning to TRBD1. The V gene's germline CDR1 is MNHEY and CDR2 SMNVEV (reference sequence). This CDR3 has 15 residues. The ends lost 5 bases at V and 4 bases at J; junction bases unmatched: 10. The CDR3 DNA follows: TGTGCCAGCAGTACACAACAGGGGCCCGGCTATGGCTACACCTTC. Amino acids: CASSTQQGPGYGYTF.

A remark on this clonotype: Possible read error: a much larger clone is one base away. The chain is built from TRBV11-3 and TRBJ2-1; D is ambiguous. CDR1 and CDR2 from the germline V gene are SGHNT and YENEEA. The CDR3 runs to 16 residues. Trimming pared 7 bases from V and 5 bases from J, leaving 21 bases between. CDR3 nucleotide sequence: TGTGCCAGCATATTGGGATCGAGAGCTGGGAACAATGAGCAGTTCTTC. Translated, it gives CASILGSRAGNNEQFF.

The CDR3 DNA sequence: TGTGCCATCAGTGAGTCGATGAGGGGGGCCAACGTCCTGACTTTC. Encoded protein: CAISESMRGANVLTF. The V and J genes are TRBV10-3 and TRBJ2-6; D is unclear. Germline V lookup: CDR1 ENHRY, CDR2 SYGVKD. V lost 0 bases, J lost 4 bases, and 7 bases lay in between. The CDR3 spans 15 residues.

This rearrangement joins TRBV29-1 to TRBJ2-5, with 16 bases identical to TRBD2. Germline V gene data show CDR1 as SQVTM and CDR2 as ANQGSEA. This CDR3 contains 14 residues. J gave up 5 bases and V 7 bases, and 4 bases lay outside the gene matches. The CDR3 loop reads CSGGLAGGRETQYF. The CDR3 nucleotides are TGCAGCGGGGGACTAGCGGGGGGGCGTGAGACCCAGTACTTC.

V usage is TRBV19 and J usage is TRBJ1-5, with 7 positions matching TRBD1. Germline CDR1 and CDR2: LNHDA and SQIVND (reference sequence). V gave up 2 bases and J gave up 1 base; unmatched junction bases: 5. The CDR3 spans 16 residues. The CDR3 here is CASSIRRQGSNQPQHF. The CDR3 DNA reads as TGTGCCAGTAGTATAAGACGACAGGGCAGCAATCAGCCCCAGCATTTT.

This clonotype has ten or more counts. The V gene is TRBV12-3 or TRBV12-4, the J gene TRBJ2-2; tentatively, D is TRBD1 (5 bases). The CDR3 spans 13 residues. Trimming stripped 3 bases from V and 5 bases from J, with 7 bases between. This chain's CDR3 is CASSLKGTGELFF. For the CDR3, the DNA is TGTGCCAGCAGTTTGAAGGGGACCGGGGAGCTGTTTTTT.

The J gene is TRBJ1-2, the V gene TRBV6-1, with D perhaps TRBD1 (5 bases). The CDR3 is 12 residues long. The V end lost 3 bases, the J end lost 6 bases, and 8 bases lay between the germline ends. Germline assignment: CDR1 MNHNS and CDR2 SASEGT. The CDR3 loop reads CASSEAGHGYTF. DNA of the CDR3: TGTGCCAGCAGTGAGGCAGGGCATGGCTACACCTTC.

This chain connects TRBV2 to TRBJ2-1; 11 nucleotides align to TRBD2. Trimming at V came to 7 bases and at J to 5 bases, leaving 7 bases not matched to a gene. The germline V gene has CDR1 SNHLY and CDR2 FYNNEI. The CDR3 spans 15 residues. The CDR3 reads CASTLGLAADNEQFF. CDR3 sequence (DNA): TGTGCCAGCACCCTGGGACTAGCGGCCGACAATGAGCAGTTCTTC.

This clonotype came up many times. This rearrangement joins TRBV20-1 to TRBJ2-2; either TRBD1 or TRBD2 may fit D (5 bases each). The CDR3 totals 14 residues. Trimming left V 6 bases short and J 4 bases short, with 15 bases between. Per the germline V gene, CDR1 is DFQATT and CDR2 is SNEGSKA (reference sequence). The CDR3, as DNA: TGCAGTGCCATCGGGGCAGGGTCCACCGGGGAGCTGTTTTTT. Amino acid sequence: CSAIGAGSTGELFF.

The genes are TRBV6-1 and TRBJ1-5; 7 bases line up with TRBD1. The CDR3 spans 18 residues. Germline V gives CDR1 MNHNS, CDR2 SASEGT. V was pared by 5 bases and J by 5 bases, with 18 bases of the junction left unmatched. CDR3 amino acids: CASSKMGQSTPRDQPQHF. The CDR3 DNA sequence: TGTGCCAGCAGTAAAATGGGACAGTCGACGCCTAGGGATCAGCCCCAGCATTTT.

This rearrangement joins TRBV9 to TRBJ2-1, with D possibly being TRBD1 (6 bases). V dropped 3 bases and J dropped 2 bases, with 12 bases sitting between them. Germline-derived CDR1 and CDR2 are SGDLS and YYNGEE. The CDR3 is 15 residues long. CDR3 in amino acids: CASSAPGTTYNEQFF. The CDR3 DNA follows: TGTGCCAGCAGCGCCCCCGGGACAACCTACAATGAGCAGTTCTTC.

This clonotype occurred many times. CDR3 amino acids: CASSEEGYTEAFF. Here the CDR3 DNA reads TGTGCCAGCAGTGAAGAAGGGTACACTGAAGCTTTCTTT. This chain links TRBV2 with TRBJ1-1; D is undetermined. The ends were cut back, 1 base at V and 3 bases at J, with 6 bases in the middle. The germline CDR1 and CDR2 sequences are SNHLY and FYNNEI. The CDR3 length is 13 residues.

This clonotype was counted ten times or more. This sequence joins TRBV30 and TRBJ2-3; D not resolved. The CDR3 consists of 15 residues. The V gene lost 1 base and the J gene lost 0 bases, with 11 bases spanning the gap. Germline CDR1 and CDR2: GTSNPN and SVGIG (reference sequence). CDR3 residues: CAWSEYSRSTDTQYF. CDR3 coding DNA: TGTGCCTGGAGTGAATACAGCCGAAGCACAGATACGCAGTATTTT.

This clonotype was detected many times. V is TRBV7-2 and J is TRBJ2-5, with unresolved D. CDR1 and CDR2 (germline): SGHTA, FQGNSA. The CDR3 totals 12 residues. The V end was cut by 6 bases, the J end by 5 bases, with 10 bases between. CDR3 protein: CASSLNGETQYF. The CDR3 DNA follows: TGTGCCAGCAGTCTGAACGGGGAGACCCAGTACTTC.

This clonotype occurred a few times. The chain joins TRBV12-3 or TRBV12-4 to TRBJ2-7; no clear D gene. The better agreement between TRBJ2-1 and the DNA end casts doubt on the J call. There are 14 residues in the CDR3. The CDR3 loop reads CASSLGINSYEQFF. In nucleotides, the CDR3 is TGTGCCAGCAGTTTGGGCATCAACTCCTACGAGCAGTTCTTC.